The clone carrying this TCR beta chain was detected only a few times. What it binds is unknown. V lost 2 bases, J lost 5 bases, and 13 bases lay in between. Germline assignment: CDR1 LNHDA and CDR2 SQIVND (reference sequence). This CDR3 has 15 amino acids. This sample is part of a study of cytomegalovirus exposure and HLA in healthy donors. PCR employed 60 Vbeta and 13 Jbeta primers. Generated by immunoSEQ multiplex PCR, the TCRdb table keeps only in-frame clones and is missing some. The sample lists about 190,000 clones; around 67% were seen once. General study points: In a later analysis, compared with equally common non-associated chains, HLA-associated beta chains were more expanded. In a later analysis, TCR association rates varied by HLA locus: DRB1 most, HLA-C fewest. Because they were indistinguishable, some V segments, including TRBV6-2 and TRBV6-3, were excluded.

Sequenced material: PBMCs. The rearrangement links TRBV19 to TRBJ1-5; TRBD1 is a possible D gene (5 bases). The receptor was isolated from a woman aged 25 to 39 in good health and CMV-seropositive. The CDR3 bases are TGTGCCAGTAGTATATCGGGGGACTACTATCAGCCCCAGCATTTT. It specifies CASSISGDYYQPQHF.